The 8 T cell receptor beta chains reported below all come from one sample, sequenced in a study of cytomegalovirus exposure and HLA in healthy donors. The repertoire was sequenced with immunoSEQ multiplex PCR; TCRdb's copy has only in-frame clones and lacks some. The sample includes fewer than 200,000 clones, roughly nine tenths seen only once; the top ten take roughly 3%. The specimen was PBMCs. The source of these receptors is a woman younger than 30 in good health and CMV-seropositive.

The chain has TRBV5-6 and TRBJ2-2; D gene ambiguous. The CDR3 extends over 12 amino acids. Germline values: CDR1 SGHDT, CDR2 YYEEEE. V lost 4 bases and J 3 bases, leaving 4 bases between the germline ends. The CDR3 loop reads CASSPDTGELFF. CDR3 nucleotides: TGTGCCAGCAGCCCGGACACCGGGGAGCTGTTTTTT.

V gene TRBV2 combines with J gene TRBJ1-1, with 8 bases fitting TRBD1. Germline loops: CDR1 SNHLY, CDR2 FYNNEI. This CDR3 spans 15 amino acids. V lost 4 bases, J lost 0 bases, and 4 bases stayed unmatched. The chain's CDR3 is CASSAGQGLNTEAFF. CDR3 sequence (DNA): TGTGCCAGCAGTGCCGGACAGGGATTGAACACTGAAGCTTTCTTT. The full variable domain, in which reference TRBV2 and TRBJ1-1 provide the parts outside the CDR3, is EPEVTQTPSHQVTQMGQEVILRCVPISNHLYFYWYRQILGQKVEFLVSFYNNEISEKSEIFDDQFSVERPDGSNFTLKIRSTKLEDSAMYFCASSAGQGLNTEAFFGQGTRLTVV.

This clone appeared a single time. The J gene is TRBJ1-2, the V gene TRBV27, with D tentatively TRBD1 (6 bases). CDR1 is MNHEY, CDR2 SMNVEV, per germline (reference sequence). There are 16 residues in the CDR3. The V and J ends lost 6 bases and 3 bases respectively, with 20 bases between them. The DNA of the CDR3 is TGTGCCAGCAGGGTCCCCCTCAGGGGACGTCACTATGGCTACACCTTC. It codes for CASRVPLRGRHYGYTF.

This sequence joins TRBV4-1 and TRBJ1-2; D is possibly TRBD1 (5 bases). Trimming removed 0 bases from V and 4 bases from J, with 9 bases in between. The CDR3 runs 14 residues. Germline V gene lookup returns CDR1 MGHRA and CDR2 YSYEKL. This CDR3 is CASSQDWGGYGYTF. CDR3 in DNA: TGCGCCAGCAGCCAAGATTGGGGGGGCTATGGCTACACCTTC.

V gene TRBV27 combines with J gene TRBJ2-1; the D is unclear. The CDR3 contains 10 residues. Germline loops: CDR1 MNHEY, CDR2 SMNVEV (reference sequence). V shed 6 bases and J shed 10 bases, with 7 bases lying between them. CDR3 in DNA: TGTGCCAGCAGCCCCTCCGAGCAGTTCTTC. Amino acids: CASSPSEQFF.

The gene calls are TRBV6-5 and TRBJ2-2, with D perhaps matching TRBD1 (6 bases). The CDR3 covers 15 residues. With 6 bases removed from V and 6 bases from J, the gap between germline ends came to 17 bases. The germline CDR1 and CDR2 sequences are MNHEY and SVGAGI. The CDR3 here is CASRPVRKGAGELFF. As DNA, the CDR3 is TGTGCCAGCAGACCCGTAAGGAAGGGGGCCGGGGAGCTGTTTTTT.

This clone was detected only once. The chain couples TRBV7-9 to TRBJ1-1; the D gene is possibly TRBD1 (5 bases). V was clipped by 0 bases and J by 4 bases, with 15 bases between them. This CDR3 region has 16 residues. Germline CDR1 reads SEHNR; CDR2 reads FQNEAQ (reference sequence). The DNA for the CDR3 is TGTGCCAGCAGCTTAGCGACGCCGGGGGGTACCACTGAAGCTTTCTTT. Its translation is CASSLATPGGTTEAFF.

This rearrangement joins TRBV5-6 to TRBJ2-5; 7 nucleotides align to TRBD2. Trimming removed 6 bases from V and 0 bases from J; junction bases left unmatched: 11. The CDR3 consists of 16 residues. CDR1 and CDR2 from the germline V gene are SGHDT and YYEEEE. The CDR3 region has the DNA TGTGCCAGCACCCTGGGGGAGGGGTGGTACCAAGAGACCCAGTACTTC. Amino acids: CASTLGEGWYQETQYF. Variable domain in full (rest from reference TRBV5-6 and TRBJ2-5): DAGVTQSPTHLIKTRGQQVTLRCSPKSGHDTVSWYQQALGQGPQFIFQYYEEEERQRGNFPDRFSGHQFPNYSSELNVNALLLGDSALYLCASTLGEGWYQETQYFGPGTRLLVL.